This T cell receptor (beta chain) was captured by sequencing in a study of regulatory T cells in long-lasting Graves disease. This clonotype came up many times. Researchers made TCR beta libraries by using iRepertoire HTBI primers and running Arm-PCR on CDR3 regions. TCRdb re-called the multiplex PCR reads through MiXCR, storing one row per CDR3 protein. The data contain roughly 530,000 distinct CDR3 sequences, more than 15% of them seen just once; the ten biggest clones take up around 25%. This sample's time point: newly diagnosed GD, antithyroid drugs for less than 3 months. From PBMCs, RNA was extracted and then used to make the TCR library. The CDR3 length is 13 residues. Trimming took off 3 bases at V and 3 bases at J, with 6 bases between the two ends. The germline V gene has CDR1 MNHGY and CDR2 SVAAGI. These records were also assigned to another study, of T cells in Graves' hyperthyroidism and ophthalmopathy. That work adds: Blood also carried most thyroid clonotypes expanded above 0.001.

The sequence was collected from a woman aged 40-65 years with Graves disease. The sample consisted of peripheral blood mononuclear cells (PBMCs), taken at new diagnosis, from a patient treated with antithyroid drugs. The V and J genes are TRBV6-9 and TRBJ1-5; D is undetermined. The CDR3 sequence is CASSYGDNQPQHF. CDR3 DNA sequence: TGTGCCAGCAGTTACGGGGACAATCAGCCCCAGCATTTT.